Listed below are T cell receptor beta chains from one sample, sequenced in a study of cytomegalovirus exposure and HLA in healthy donors. Profiled with immunoSEQ multiplex PCR; TCRdb holds only in-frame clones, not every one. The data contain some 170,000 clones, about 86% of them singletons. The sample comprised PBMCs. These receptors originate from a young woman in good health and CMV-seronegative. Both conserved end residues are trimmed from each CDR3.

v_call: TRBV5-8
cdr3_aa: ASSPNGGLYGYT

v_call: TRBV6-1
cdr3_aa: ASSTDSRVEKLF

v_call: TRBV5-1
cdr3_aa: ASSLAKTSGGTDTQY

v_call: TRBV11-2
cdr3_aa: ASSPQVASGNNEQF

v_call: TRBV5-4
cdr3_aa: ASSLAGGSYEQY

v_call: TRBV7-3
cdr3_aa: ASSQPAGEAF

v_call: TRBV2
cdr3_aa: ASKGSREWNTEAF

v_call: TRBV19
cdr3_aa: ASSIMTGLNTEAF

v_call: TRBV30
cdr3_aa: AWSDTGGVHNEQF

v_call: TRBV27
cdr3_aa: ASSLASGIAF

v_call: TRBV2
cdr3_aa: ATVGEGGVYNEQF

v_call: TRBV4-3
cdr3_aa: ASSPATQGYYGYT

v_call: TRBV30
cdr3_aa: AWSAGTGEKNEKLF

v_call: TRBV14
cdr3_aa: ASSQDLRGEQY

v_call: TRBV13
cdr3_aa: ASSSPGTEAF

v_call: TRBV5-4
cdr3_aa: ASSIDRAYGYT

v_call: TRBV29-1
cdr3_aa: SVVLLGLTEEAF

v_call: TRBV5-5
cdr3_aa: ASSSTSGSSYEQY

v_call: TRBV5-6
cdr3_aa: ASSLGTPPRTEAF

v_call: TRBV4-1
cdr3_aa: ASSPQGRATQETQY

v_call: TRBV5-1
cdr3_aa: ASSPGASGGSYEQY

v_call: TRBV6-5
cdr3_aa: ASRGAGAANYGYT

v_call: TRBV9
cdr3_aa: ASTPLPSEGTEAF

v_call: TRBV5-6
cdr3_aa: ASSFGLAGVNEQY

v_call: TRBV28
cdr3_aa: ASTLAGATDTQY

v_call: TRBV5-1
cdr3_aa: ASSLVGGQGSVYT

v_call: TRBV13
cdr3_aa: ASSPAAEAGYT

v_call: TRBV7-2
cdr3_aa: ASSFPSGAVETQY

v_call: TRBV6-5
cdr3_aa: ASRPLTAYEQY

v_call: TRBV5-4
cdr3_aa: ASSWDRGTSEQY

v_call: TRBV6-1
cdr3_aa: ASSERGQGNTQY

v_call: TRBV28
cdr3_aa: ASSSQALSYGYT

v_call: TRBV5-6
cdr3_aa: ASSLGRVAGTNEQF

v_call: TRBV2
cdr3_aa: ASTIDRGLGTGELF

v_call: TRBV27
cdr3_aa: ASRPRTSGEYNEQF

v_call: TRBV7-8
cdr3_aa: ASSNGQNTEAF

v_call: TRBV19
cdr3_aa: ASTLQGAGTEAF

v_call: TRBV27
cdr3_aa: ASSLSRGNTEAF

v_call: TRBV9
cdr3_aa: ASSARQGPNEKLF

v_call: TRBV29-1
cdr3_aa: SVEDPAGLPNYGYT

v_call: TRBV7-9
cdr3_aa: ASSLAWTENHLSYEQY

v_call: TRBV10-3
cdr3_aa: AISQGAMDEQF

v_call: TRBV27
cdr3_aa: ASSFREAGNTIY

v_call: TRBV27
cdr3_aa: ASSFSKTRTGTPGYT

v_call: TRBV27
cdr3_aa: ASSLPGEKGYEQY

v_call: TRBV12-5
cdr3_aa: ASGLSGSSYNEQF

v_call: TRBV7-9
cdr3_aa: ASSLGPGHYGYT

v_call: TRBV6-1
cdr3_aa: ASREQGNEQF

v_call: TRBV7-9
cdr3_aa: ASSPQSYEQY

v_call: TRBV10-1
cdr3_aa: ASSEGLGRYEQY

v_call: TRBV27
cdr3_aa: ASSLERVPKTGGVNYGYT

v_call: TRBV11-2
cdr3_aa: ASSPGQNQPQH

v_call: TRBV7-3
cdr3_aa: ASSFSHTEAF

v_call: TRBV11-2
cdr3_aa: ASSLGQGASYEQY

v_call: TRBV2
cdr3_aa: ASSEAYREREQF

v_call: TRBV6-1
cdr3_aa: ASSANRGRNEQF

v_call: TRBV29-1
cdr3_aa: SVDGAGGPTDTQY